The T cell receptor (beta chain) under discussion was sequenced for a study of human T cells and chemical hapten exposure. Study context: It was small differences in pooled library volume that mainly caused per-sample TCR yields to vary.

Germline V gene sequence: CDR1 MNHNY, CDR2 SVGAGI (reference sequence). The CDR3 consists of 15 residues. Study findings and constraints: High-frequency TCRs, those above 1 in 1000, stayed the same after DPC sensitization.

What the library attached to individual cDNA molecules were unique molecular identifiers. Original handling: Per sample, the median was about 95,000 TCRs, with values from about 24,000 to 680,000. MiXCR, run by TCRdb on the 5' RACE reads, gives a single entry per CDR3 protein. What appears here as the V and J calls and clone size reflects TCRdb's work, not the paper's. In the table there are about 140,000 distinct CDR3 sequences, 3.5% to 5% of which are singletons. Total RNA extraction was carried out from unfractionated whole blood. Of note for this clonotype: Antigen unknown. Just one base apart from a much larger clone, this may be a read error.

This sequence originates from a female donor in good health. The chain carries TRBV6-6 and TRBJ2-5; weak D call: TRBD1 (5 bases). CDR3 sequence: CDSTHRVGRQETQYF. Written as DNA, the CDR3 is TGTGACAGCACGCATCGCGTGGGGCGCCAAGAGACCCAGTACTTC.